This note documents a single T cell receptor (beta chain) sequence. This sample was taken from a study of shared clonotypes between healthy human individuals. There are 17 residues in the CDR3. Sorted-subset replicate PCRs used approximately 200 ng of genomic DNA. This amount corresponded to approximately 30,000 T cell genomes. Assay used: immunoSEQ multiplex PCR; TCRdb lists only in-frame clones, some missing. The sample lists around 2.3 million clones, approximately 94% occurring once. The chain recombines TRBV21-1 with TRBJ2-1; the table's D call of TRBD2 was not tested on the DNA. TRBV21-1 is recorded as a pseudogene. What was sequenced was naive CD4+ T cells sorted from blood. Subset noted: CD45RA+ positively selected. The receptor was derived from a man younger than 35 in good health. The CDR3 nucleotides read TGTGCCAGTCCACGGAGAGGATGGCGGGGGCCCTACAATGAGCAGTTCTTC. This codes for CASPRRGWRGPYNEQFF.